The next 15 T cell receptor beta chains were all read from a single sample in a study of blood T cell repertoires in COVID-19. Here immunoSEQ multiplex PCR was the method, and the copy in TCRdb shows in-frame clones only, minus some. The sample has about 83,000 clones; 80% to 90% are singletons. The sample was peripheral blood. These receptors were taken from a woman at least 80 years old with acute or convalescent COVID-19.

The chain recombines TRBV2 with TRBJ1-1, with D uncertain. Trimming pared 5 bases from V and 5 bases from J, leaving 12 bases between. The CDR3 extends over 13 amino acids. Per the germline V gene, CDR1 is SNHLY and CDR2 is FYNNEI. The DNA for the CDR3 is TGTGCCAGCAGTATCCGGACTTATACTGAAGCTTTCTTT. It specifies CASSIRTYTEAFF.

The chain links TRBV19 to TRBJ2-3, with D unclear. The CDR3 has 14 residues. Trimming took 2 bases from V and 9 from J, leaving 15 bases between them. Germline V gives CDR1 LNHDA, CDR2 SQIVND (reference sequence). As DNA, the CDR3 is TGTGCCAGTAGTATATTCCCAAGCGTTCCCACGCAGTATTTT. Translation: CASSIFPSVPTQYF.

The chain joins TRBV3-1 (or the pseudogene TRBV3-2) to TRBJ2-1; TRBD2 agrees at 13 bases. The CDR3 extends over 16 amino acids. The ends lost 1 base at V and 9 bases at J; junction bases unmatched: 6. The germline V gene encodes CDR1 LGHDT and CDR2 YNNKEL (reference sequence). The CDR3 DNA reads as TGTGCCAGCAGCCAAGGGACTAGCGGGGGCTCTGGTGAGCAGTTCTTC. This codes for CASSQGTSGGSGEQFF.

The J gene is TRBJ2-1, the V gene TRBV30; TRBD2 might be the D (7 bases). V was clipped by 5 bases and J by 7 bases, with 21 bases between them. In germline, CDR1 is GTSNPN, CDR2 SVGIG (reference sequence). This CDR3 is built from 15 residues. CDR3 nucleotides: TGTGCCTGGCGGGGGGCCGGGGCCCTGAGGAATGAGCAGTTCTTC. Amino acids: CAWRGAGALRNEQFF.

This clone was counted a few times. The rearrangement uses TRBV3-1 (or the pseudogene TRBV3-2) and TRBJ2-7; D gene uncertain. CDR1 is LGHDT and CDR2 is YNNKEL in the germline V gene (reference sequence). The CDR3 runs to 15 residues. V lost 1 base and J 0 bases, leaving 10 bases between the germline ends. The CDR3 loop reads CASSQGPGLSYEQYF. CDR3 DNA: TGTGCCAGCAGCCAAGGTCCAGGTCTCTCCTACGAGCAGTACTTC.

The chain is built from TRBV28 and TRBJ2-3; 10 bases match TRBD2. The CDR3 loop spans 14 amino acids. J lost 8 bases, V lost 11 bases, and 13 bases had no gene match. Germline CDR1 is MDHEN and CDR2 is SYDVKM. The CDR3: CAAEGAGGRVTQYF. In DNA, the CDR3 is TGTGCCGCTGAAGGAGCGGGGGGGCGGGTTACGCAGTATTTT. Complete variable domain (other parts from reference TRBV28 and TRBJ2-3): DVKVTQSSRYLVKRTGEKVFLECVQDMDHENMFWYRQDPGLGLRLIYFSYDVKMKEKGDIPEGYSVSREKKERFSLILESASTNQTSMYLCAAEGAGGRVTQYFGPGTRLTVL.

V gene TRBV5-6 combines with J gene TRBJ2-5; 7 nucleotides match TRBD2. V shed 3 bases and J 5 bases; nucleotides not matched to a gene: 7. The CDR3 is made up of 14 amino acids. CDR1 SGHDT and CDR2 YYEEEE come from the germline V gene. DNA for the CDR3: TGTGCCAGCAGCTCCTGGACTAGACCCGAGACCCAGTACTTC. Amino acids: CASSSWTRPETQYF.

This CDR3 reads CASSLTAGEQETQYF. CDR3 nucleotides: TGTGCCAGCAGCTTAACCGCGGGGGAGCAAGAGACCCAGTACTTC. The chain uses TRBV7-9 and TRBJ2-5; 7 nucleotides align to TRBD2. V shed 2 bases and J 2 bases; nucleotides not matched to a gene: 5. From germline, CDR1 is SEHNR and CDR2 FQNEAQ (reference sequence). This CDR3 comprises 15 residues.

V gene TRBV5-1 combines with J gene TRBJ2-5; TRBD2 matches at 9 bases. The CDR3 sequence is 15 residues long. J was trimmed by 5 bases and V by 3 bases; bases with no gene match: 8. In germline, CDR1 is SGHRS, CDR2 YFSETQ. In nucleotides, the CDR3 is TGCGCCAGCAGCTCCATGCGGGGGGGCAGTGAGACCCAGTACTTC. As protein: CASSSMRGGSETQYF.

The rearrangement links TRBV6-2 or TRBV6-3 to TRBJ2-1; D might be TRBD2 (5 bases). The CDR3 sequence is 12 residues long. CDR1 is MNHEY, CDR2 SVGEGT, per germline. Trimming took 5 bases from V and 3 from J, leaving 5 bases between them. CDR3 protein: CASSRGYNEQFF. CDR3 DNA: TGTGCCAGCAGTCGGGGCTACAATGAGCAGTTCTTC.

The chain carries TRBV7-9 and TRBJ2-7; D is unresolved. There are 15 residues in the CDR3. Germline CDR1 and CDR2: SEHNR and FQNEAQ (reference sequence). V lost 5 bases and J 1 base, leaving 15 bases between the germline ends. In DNA form, the CDR3 reads TGTGCCAGCAGCGGGCCAGGATATAGATCCTACGAGCAGTACTTC. It specifies CASSGPGYRSYEQYF. Looking up the rest from reference TRBV7-9 and TRBJ2-7 gives the full variable domain: DTGVSQNPRHKITKRGQNVTFRCDPISEHNRLYWYRQTLGQGPEFLTYFQNEAQLEKSRLLSDRFSAERPKGSFSTLEIQRTEQGDSAMYLCASSGPGYRSYEQYFGPGTRLTVT.

This clone was detected only once. At one of its ends the junction is not consistent with the germline gene, which may arise from a read error. The chain carries TRBV2 and TRBJ1-1, with TRBD1 identical over 10 bases. This CDR3 is 16 amino acids long. The germline CDR1 and CDR2 sequences are SNHLY and FYNNEI. CDR3 DNA sequence: TGTGCCAGCAGTAGACAGGGGGCTACCTTGTACACAGAAGCTTTCTTT. Translation: CASSRQGATLYTEAFF.

This chain connects TRBV4-2 to TRBJ1-1; 8 bases are a match to TRBD1. Germline CDR1 reads LGHNA; CDR2 reads YNFKEQ. The junction had 14 bases not matched to a gene; V was cut back by 1 base and J by 10 bases. The CDR3 totals 16 residues. The CDR3 DNA sequence: TGTGCCAGCAGCCAAGGGGGGGGACAGGCCCTCGGTGGAGCTTTCTTT. Translating gives CASSQGGGQALGGAFF.

The chain is built from TRBV30 and TRBJ1-2; 10 nucleotides match TRBD1. The V segment lost 7 bases and the J segment 7 bases; nucleotides outside the gene matches: 9. This CDR3 has 13 amino acids. Germline values: CDR1 GTSNPN, CDR2 SVGIG (reference sequence). The DNA of the CDR3 is TGTGCCTCCGGACGGACAGGGGGTGGTGGCTACACCTTC. Its translation is CASGRTGGGGYTF.

In nucleotides, the CDR3 is TGTGCCAGCAGCTTGGGACAGGGGGATCGGTACTATGGCTACACCTTC. Translating gives CASSLGQGDRYYGYTF. The rearrangement uses TRBV5-4 and TRBJ1-2; 9 nucleotides line up with TRBD1. Unmatched junction bases numbered 6, after V lost 0 bases and J lost 3 bases. Germline assignment: CDR1 SGHNT and CDR2 YYREEE (reference sequence). The CDR3 is made up of 16 amino acids.